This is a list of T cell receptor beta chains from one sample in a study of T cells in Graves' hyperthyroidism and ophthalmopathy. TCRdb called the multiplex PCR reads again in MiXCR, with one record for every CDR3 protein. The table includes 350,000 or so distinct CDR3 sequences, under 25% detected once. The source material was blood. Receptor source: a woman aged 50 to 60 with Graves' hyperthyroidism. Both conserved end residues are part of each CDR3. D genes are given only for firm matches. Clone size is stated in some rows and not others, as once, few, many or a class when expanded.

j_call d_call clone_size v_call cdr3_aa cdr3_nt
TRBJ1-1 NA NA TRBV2 CASTVMNTEAFF TGTGCCAGCACAGTCATGAACACTGAAGCTTTCTTT
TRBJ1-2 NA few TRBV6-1 CATKSGGAGGYTF TGTGCCACCAAGTCTGGGGGAGCGGGCGGCTACACCTTC
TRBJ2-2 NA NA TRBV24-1 CATSDLWGQDGELFF TGTGCCACCAGTGATTTGTGGGGGCAAGACGGGGAGCTGTTTTTT
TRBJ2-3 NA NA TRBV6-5 CASSHSGLGADTQYF TGTGCCAGCAGTCATTCGGGCCTAGGGGCAGATACGCAGTATTTT
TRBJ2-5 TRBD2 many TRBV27 CATSSGTRGETQYF TGTGCCACCTCCTCCGGGACTAGGGGAGAGACCCAGTACTTC
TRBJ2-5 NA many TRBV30 CAWSVGTRAETQYF TGTGCCTGGAGTGTGGGGACCAGGGCCGAGACCCAGTACTTC
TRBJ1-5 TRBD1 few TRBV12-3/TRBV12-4 CASSIAGGRSNQPQHF TGTGCCAGCAGTATAGCAGGGGGGAGAAGCAATCAGCCCCAGCATTTT
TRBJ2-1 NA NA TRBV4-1 CASSQRAGLGNEQFF TGCGCCAGCAGCCAAAGAGCGGGCTTGGGCAATGAGCAGTTCTTC
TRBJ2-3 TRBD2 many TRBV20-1 CSATRTSGTDTQYF TGCAGTGCTACCCGGACTAGCGGCACAGATACGCAGTATTTT
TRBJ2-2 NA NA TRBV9 CASSVGSLPTTGELFF TGTGCCAGCAGCGTAGGAAGCCTTCCTACCACCGGGGAGCTGTTTTTT
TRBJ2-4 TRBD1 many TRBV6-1 CASSLRQGNKNIQYF TGTGCCAGCAGTCTACGACAGGGTAACAAAAACATTCAGTACTTC
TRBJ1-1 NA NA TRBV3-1 CASSQGAASNVAEAFF TGTGCCAGCAGCCAAGGCGCAGCTTCGAACGTCGCTGAAGCTTTCTTT
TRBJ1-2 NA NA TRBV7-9 CASREQGVHGYTF TGTGCCAGCAGGGAACAGGGAGTACATGGCTACACCTTC
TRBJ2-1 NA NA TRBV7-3 CASSNTGTPDYEQFF TGTGCCAGCAGCAACACCGGGACACCAGACTATGAGCAGTTCTTC
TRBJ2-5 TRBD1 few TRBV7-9 CASSLPRTGGETQYF TGTGCCAGCAGCCTTCCCCGAACAGGGGGTGAGACCCAGTACTTC
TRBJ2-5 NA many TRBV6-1 CASWAAYQETQYF TGTGCCAGCTGGGCGGCGTACCAAGAGACCCAGTACTTC
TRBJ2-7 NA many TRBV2 CAARPGPSHEQYF TGTGCCGCTAGACCGGGACCATCGCACGAGCAGTACTTC
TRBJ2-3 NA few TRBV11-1 CASSLRGERTDTQYF TGTGCCAGCAGCTTAAGGGGGGAACGCACAGATACGCAGTATTTT
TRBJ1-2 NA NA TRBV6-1 CASSPGTNLGYTF TGTGCCAGCAGTCCCGGGACGAATCTGGGCTACACCTTC
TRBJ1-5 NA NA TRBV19 CASSRKTDQPQHF TGTGCCAGTAGTCGTAAGACAGATCAGCCCCAGCATTTT
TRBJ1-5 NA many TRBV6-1 CASSETYRDNQPQHF TGTGCCAGCAGTGAGACTTACAGGGACAATCAGCCCCAGCATTTT
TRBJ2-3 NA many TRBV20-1 CSPRAGDTQYF TGCAGTCCACGGGCCGGAGATACGCAGTATTTT
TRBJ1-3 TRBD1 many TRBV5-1 CASSLATGTGNTIYF TGCGCCAGCAGCTTAGCGACAGGGACAGGAAACACCATATATTTT
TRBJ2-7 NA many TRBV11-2 CASSLVPGTSYEQYF TGTGCCAGCAGCTTGGTCCCGGGGACCTCCTACGAGCAGTACTTC
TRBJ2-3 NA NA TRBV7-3 CASSLKGSTDTQYF TGTGCCAGCAGCTTAAAGGGGAGTACAGATACGCAGTATTTT
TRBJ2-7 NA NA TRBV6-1 CASRKSYEQYF TGTGCCAGCAGGAAATCCTACGAGCAGTACTTC
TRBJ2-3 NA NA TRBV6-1 CASSESPGVGDTQYF TGTGCCAGCAGTGAAAGCCCAGGGGTCGGGGATACGCAGTATTTT